The rows below give T cell receptor beta chains drawn from one sample of a study of blood T cells in healthy people across ages. TCRdb processed the 5' RACE reads anew with MiXCR; each CDR3 protein has one entry. There are approximately 1.5 million distinct CDR3 sequences in the sample; roughly a third occur only once, and approximately 10% lies in the top ten. What was sequenced was blood. All receptors come from a woman in her twenties or thirties in good health. Each CDR3 is given with its conserved first and last residue. The D gene is left open where the match is weak. Only some rows state a clone size, as once, few, many or a class for expanded clones.

V gene: TRBV5-4; J gene: TRBJ1-2; D gene: -; clone size: -; CDR3 DNA: TGTGCCACCGTAGAGAGTAACTATGGCTACACCTTC; CDR3 protein: CATVESNYGYTF
V gene: TRBV7-8; J gene: TRBJ1-4; D gene: -; clone size: -; CDR3 DNA: TGTGCCAGCAGCCTAATAGGGGTTTCTGAAAAACTGTTTTTT; CDR3 protein: CASSLIGVSEKLFF
V gene: TRBV2; J gene: TRBJ2-5; D gene: -; clone size: -; CDR3 DNA: TGTGCCAGCCAGGTGGGGGCCCAAGAGACCCAGTACTTC; CDR3 protein: CASQVGAQETQYF
V gene: TRBV14; J gene: TRBJ2-1; D gene: TRBD1; clone size: -; CDR3 DNA: TGTGCCAGCAGCCAAGAGAGGGGACAGGGGTCCGTTTGGCAGTTCTTC; CDR3 protein: CASSQERGQGSVWQFF
V gene: TRBV11-2; J gene: TRBJ2-7; D gene: -; clone size: once; CDR3 DNA: TGTGCCAGCAGCTTATCCTTGCCAGGGGCCTACGAGCAGTACTTC; CDR3 protein: CASSLSLPGAYEQYF
V gene: TRBV3-1; J gene: TRBJ1-6; D gene: -; clone size: -; CDR3 DNA: TGTGCCAGCAGCCAACCCTTGGAACAGGTCGGCCTCCACTTT; CDR3 protein: CASSQPLEQVGLHF
V gene: TRBV5-1; J gene: TRBJ2-1; D gene: -; clone size: few; CDR3 DNA: TGCGCCAGCAGACCGATGCCCCTGGGCGCCGGGCCCTACAATGAGCAGTTCTTC; CDR3 protein: CASRPMPLGAGPYNEQFF
V gene: TRBV18; J gene: TRBJ2-7; D gene: TRBD1; clone size: few; CDR3 DNA: TGTGCCAGCTCACCACCGGGACAGGGGGCGGGAGAGCAGTACTTC; CDR3 protein: CASSPPGQGAGEQYF
V gene: TRBV24-1; J gene: TRBJ2-3; D gene: -; clone size: -; CDR3 DNA: TGTGCCACCGCTTCCGGGGATACGCAGTATTTT; CDR3 protein: CATASGDTQYF
V gene: TRBV18; J gene: TRBJ1-1; D gene: TRBD1; clone size: few; CDR3 DNA: TGTGCCAGCACTCGGACAGGGGGCGTAGAAGCTTTCTTT; CDR3 protein: CASTRTGGVEAFF
V gene: TRBV20-1; J gene: TRBJ2-1; D gene: -; clone size: -; CDR3 DNA: TGCAGTGCTAGAGAAACAGCGAGCAATGAGCAGTTCTTC; CDR3 protein: CSARETASNEQFF
V gene: TRBV2; J gene: TRBJ1-5; D gene: -; clone size: -; CDR3 DNA: TGTGCCAGCAGTGTGTCCAGGAATCAGCCCCAGCATTTT; CDR3 protein: CASSVSRNQPQHF
V gene: TRBV3-1; J gene: TRBJ2-5; D gene: TRBD2; clone size: -; CDR3 DNA: TGTGCCAGCAGCCAAGTTATTAGCGGGGCACGAGGAGAGACCCAGTACTTC; CDR3 protein: CASSQVISGARGETQYF
V gene: TRBV7-3; J gene: TRBJ2-5; D gene: -; clone size: few; CDR3 DNA: TGTGCCAGCAGCTTCGCCAGGGGAGAGACCCAGTACTTC; CDR3 protein: CASSFARGETQYF
V gene: TRBV5-1; J gene: TRBJ2-7; D gene: -; clone size: -; CDR3 DNA: TGCGCCAGCAGCTTTGGCGGGCCACCAAGCTCCTACGAGCAGTACTTC; CDR3 protein: CASSFGGPPSSYEQYF
V gene: TRBV7-8; J gene: TRBJ2-7; D gene: -; clone size: few; CDR3 DNA: TGTGCCAGCAGCTTAGGCAGGGACTCGGCCTACGAGCAGTACTTC; CDR3 protein: CASSLGRDSAYEQYF
V gene: TRBV7-6; J gene: TRBJ2-7; D gene: -; clone size: -; CDR3 DNA: TGTGCCAGCAGCTACTCAACTGGGTCAGCGTACGAGCAGTACTTC; CDR3 protein: CASSYSTGSAYEQYF
V gene: TRBV6-1; J gene: TRBJ2-5; D gene: TRBD1; clone size: few; CDR3 DNA: TGTGCCAGCAGTGAACGTGGGACAGGGGCTGGGAGAGAGACCCAGTACTTC; CDR3 protein: CASSERGTGAGRETQYF
V gene: TRBV24-1; J gene: TRBJ2-5; D gene: TRBD1; clone size: -; CDR3 DNA: TGTGCCACCAGTGACCCTGGACAGGGGATTCGGGAGACCCAGTACTTC; CDR3 protein: CATSDPGQGIRETQYF
V gene: TRBV28; J gene: TRBJ2-2; D gene: TRBD1; clone size: -; CDR3 DNA: TGTGCCAGCAGTTGGACAGGGGGCTATGGGGAGCTGTTTTTT; CDR3 protein: CASSWTGGYGELFF
V gene: TRBV5-1; J gene: TRBJ1-4; D gene: -; clone size: many; CDR3 DNA: TGCGCCAGCAGCTCCAACTCGCAGACCGCACGAGAAAAACTGTTTTTT; CDR3 protein: CASSSNSQTAREKLFF
V gene: TRBV20-1; J gene: TRBJ2-5; D gene: -; clone size: -; CDR3 DNA: TGCAGTGCCGAGGGGGACGGCCTAGGCCAAGCCGAGACCCAGTACTTC; CDR3 protein: CSAEGDGLGQAETQYF
V gene: TRBV10-1; J gene: TRBJ2-1; D gene: -; clone size: few; CDR3 DNA: TGCGCCAGCAGTAAGACCCCTGGGGAGACCCAGTTCTTC; CDR3 protein: CASSKTPGETQFF
V gene: TRBV20-1; J gene: TRBJ2-7; D gene: -; clone size: -; CDR3 DNA: TGCAGTGCTAGCTCCGGGGGCTACGAGCAGTACTTC; CDR3 protein: CSASSGGYEQYF
V gene: TRBV20-1; J gene: TRBJ2-5; D gene: -; clone size: -; CDR3 DNA: TGCAGTGCTAGCAGGGCCCGGGTAGTGAGAGTCCAGTACTTC; CDR3 protein: CSASRARVVRVQYF
V gene: TRBV5-1; J gene: TRBJ2-3; D gene: -; clone size: many; CDR3 DNA: TGCGCCAGCAGCTTGAACAGGGCTGAAGATACGCAGTATTTT; CDR3 protein: CASSLNRAEDTQYF
V gene: TRBV7-9; J gene: TRBJ2-3; D gene: -; clone size: -; CDR3 DNA: TGTGCCAGCAGCTTAGAACAACGCACAGATACGCAGTATTTT; CDR3 protein: CASSLEQRTDTQYF
V gene: TRBV12-3/TRBV12-4; J gene: TRBJ2-1; D gene: -; clone size: -; CDR3 DNA: TGTGCCAGCAGCCCCCGTGAGGGGTCCCTCCCCCGCTCCTACAATGAGCAGTTCTTC; CDR3 protein: CASSPREGSLPRSYNEQFF
V gene: TRBV4-2; J gene: TRBJ2-1; D gene: -; clone size: -; CDR3 DNA: TGTGCCAGCAGCCAAGATCCGGCGCGGGCAGGAACCTACAATGAGCAGTTCTTC; CDR3 protein: CASSQDPARAGTYNEQFF
V gene: TRBV30; J gene: TRBJ1-2; D gene: -; clone size: -; CDR3 DNA: TGTGCCTGGAGTGAAGGGCGGGACTATGGCTACACCTTC; CDR3 protein: CAWSEGRDYGYTF
V gene: TRBV28; J gene: TRBJ2-3; D gene: TRBD2; clone size: -; CDR3 DNA: TGTGCCAGCAGTTCGCCTAGCGGGAGTAAGAATACGCAGTATTTT; CDR3 protein: CASSSPSGSKNTQYF
V gene: TRBV5-1; J gene: TRBJ2-7; D gene: TRBD1; clone size: -; CDR3 DNA: TGCGCCAGCAGCTCCAGGGGGACAGGGGGTCGCAACGAGCAGTACTTC; CDR3 protein: CASSSRGTGGRNEQYF
V gene: TRBV12-3/TRBV12-4; J gene: TRBJ2-2; D gene: TRBD1; clone size: once; CDR3 DNA: TGTGCCAGTACAGAGACAGGGGTGAAAACCGGGGAGCTGTTTTTT; CDR3 protein: CASTETGVKTGELFF
V gene: TRBV5-6; J gene: TRBJ2-7; D gene: -; clone size: few; CDR3 DNA: TGTGCCAGCAGCCTATTTCTCTCGGGGGCCATAAACGAGCAGTACTTC; CDR3 protein: CASSLFLSGAINEQYF
V gene: TRBV20-1; J gene: TRBJ2-1; D gene: TRBD2; clone size: -; CDR3 DNA: TGCAGTGCTGGTGGGCTAGCGGGAGATGAGCAGTTCTTC; CDR3 protein: CSAGGLAGDEQFF
V gene: TRBV29-1; J gene: TRBJ1-5; D gene: -; clone size: -; CDR3 DNA: TGCAGCCCGGCAGATAGCAATCACCCCCAGCATTTT; CDR3 protein: CSPADSNHPQHF
V gene: TRBV20-1; J gene: TRBJ2-1; D gene: -; clone size: -; CDR3 DNA: TGCAGTGCTAGAGATAGGTCGACTAGTATCCAGTTCTTC; CDR3 protein: CSARDRSTSIQFF
V gene: TRBV20-1; J gene: TRBJ2-5; D gene: -; clone size: many; CDR3 DNA: TGCAGTGCTAGTCTCGGGTACCAAGAGACCCAGTACTTC; CDR3 protein: CSASLGYQETQYF
V gene: TRBV3-1; J gene: TRBJ2-5; D gene: -; clone size: few; CDR3 DNA: TGTGCCAGCAGCCAAGCAGGGTATGGAAAGACCCAGTACTTC; CDR3 protein: CASSQAGYGKTQYF
V gene: TRBV10-1; J gene: TRBJ1-2; D gene: TRBD1; clone size: -; CDR3 DNA: TGCGCCAGCAGTGAGCCATACCGGGACAGCTATGGCTACACCTTC; CDR3 protein: CASSEPYRDSYGYTF
V gene: TRBV20-1; J gene: TRBJ1-1; D gene: -; clone size: -; CDR3 DNA: TGCAGTGCTAGAGAAAGAGGGTGCACTGAAGCTTTCTTT; CDR3 protein: CSARERGCTEAFF
V gene: TRBV15; J gene: TRBJ2-6; D gene: -; clone size: -; CDR3 DNA: TGTGCCACCGGCAGAGATATTTCTGGGGCCAACGTCCTAACTTTC; CDR3 protein: CATGRDISGANVLTF
V gene: TRBV20-1; J gene: TRBJ1-1; D gene: -; clone size: -; CDR3 DNA: TGCAGGGTTAAACGGAACACTGAAGCTTTCTTT; CDR3 protein: CRVKRNTEAFF
V gene: TRBV10-1; J gene: TRBJ2-2; D gene: -; clone size: -; CDR3 DNA: TGCGCCAGCAGCGAAGCACGAGGGGGGACCGGGGAGCTGTTTTTT; CDR3 protein: CASSEARGGTGELFF
V gene: TRBV4-1; J gene: TRBJ2-7; D gene: -; clone size: many; CDR3 DNA: TGCGCCAGCAGCCAGTTAGGGGGAGTCGACTACGAGCAGTACTTC; CDR3 protein: CASSQLGGVDYEQYF
V gene: TRBV27; J gene: TRBJ2-5; D gene: TRBD2; clone size: -; CDR3 DNA: TGTGCCAGCAGTTTTGGACTAGCGGGGAAAGAGACCCAGTACTTC; CDR3 protein: CASSFGLAGKETQYF
V gene: TRBV29-1; J gene: TRBJ1-1; D gene: -; clone size: -; CDR3 DNA: TGCAGCGTTGAACGGGGAGGGGCTTTCTTT; CDR3 protein: CSVERGGAFF
V gene: TRBV9; J gene: TRBJ2-7; D gene: -; clone size: -; CDR3 DNA: TGTGCCAGCAGCGCCGTGGGGGCAGGGCGGAACGAGCAGTACTTC; CDR3 protein: CASSAVGAGRNEQYF
V gene: TRBV29-1; J gene: TRBJ2-5; D gene: TRBD1; clone size: many; CDR3 DNA: TGCAGCGCTAATCGGGACAGGGAAGGAGAGACCCAGTACTTC; CDR3 protein: CSANRDREGETQYF
V gene: TRBV6-2/TRBV6-3; J gene: TRBJ2-3; D gene: TRBD2; clone size: -; CDR3 DNA: TGTACCAGCAGCCGATTCGGGACTAGCGGGGGAGATACTCAGTATTTT; CDR3 protein: CTSSRFGTSGGDTQYF
V gene: TRBV7-2; J gene: TRBJ2-3; D gene: TRBD2; clone size: -; CDR3 DNA: TGTGCCAGCAGCTCCCCTATCGGGGGGGCCTTCCTGGGCACAGATACGCAGTATTTT; CDR3 protein: CASSSPIGGAFLGTDTQYF
V gene: TRBV6-1; J gene: TRBJ2-7; D gene: -; clone size: -; CDR3 DNA: TGTGCCAGCAATGAAATCAGGGACGACGAGCAGTACTTC; CDR3 protein: CASNEIRDDEQYF
V gene: TRBV6-5; J gene: TRBJ2-7; D gene: TRBD2; clone size: once; CDR3 DNA: TGTGCCAGCAGTCACAAAATAGGGACTAGCGGTTCCTACGAGCAGTACTTC; CDR3 protein: CASSHKIGTSGSYEQYF